Shown below are 15 T cell receptor beta chains from a single sample sequenced in a study of shared clonotypes between healthy human individuals (dated by TCRdb to the early 2020s). Library creation used the immunoSEQ multiplex PCR assay. Not all clones reach the TCRdb copy of this immuneACCESS table, which keeps in-frame sequences only. Checked studies attribute under half of the gap to unresolved V genes and leave the rest unexplained. The sample records some 790,000 clones, over 60% of which are singletons. 1.8% of the sample is taken by the ten largest. Sequencing was carried out using memory CD4+ T cells sorted from blood. The cell subset or site label here, explained by the study, means: CD45RA-negative fraction. The receptors derive from a woman in her thirties in good health.

The table lists this clone with a few counts. A read error may explain this, as a much larger clone is one base away. Other DNA sequences in this sample translate to the same CDR3. The V gene is TRBV6-5, the J gene TRBJ1-2; D is unclear. CDR3 length equals 14 residues. Trimming removed 0 bases at V and 2 bases at J, with 7 bases between. The germline V gene has CDR1 MNHEY and CDR2 SVGAGI. The chain's CDR3 is CASSYSHGNYGYTF. In DNA, the CDR3 is TGTGCCAGCAGTTACTCTCACGGGAACTATGGCTACACCTTC.

This clone was recorded a few times. This rearrangement joins TRBV27 to TRBJ2-5; the D gene is possibly TRBD2 (5 bases). CDR1 MNHEY and CDR2 SMNVEV come from the germline V gene (reference sequence). There are 12 residues in the CDR3. This CDR3 reads CGGLKRQETQYF. DNA for the CDR3: TGTGGAGGGCTGAAGCGACAAGAGACCCAGTACTTC.

At least ten counts were recorded for this clone. This sequence joins TRBV5-4 and TRBJ2-2, with D possibly called TRBD1 or TRBD2 (6 bases each). Trimming left V 3 bases short and J 3 bases short, with 18 bases between. Germline assignment: CDR1 SGHNT and CDR2 YYREEE (reference sequence). CDR3 size: 17 residues. The CDR3: CASSSRDGGQHTGELFF. CDR3 sequence (DNA): TGTGCCAGCAGCTCCAGGGATGGGGGGCAACACACCGGGGAGCTGTTTTTT.

This clone has at least ten counts. The V and J genes are TRBV10-1 and TRBJ2-5; D is undetermined. V lost 4 bases to trimming and J lost 7 bases, with 16 bases between them. The length of the CDR3 is 14 residues. In germline, CDR1 is WNHNN, CDR2 SYGVQD (reference sequence). In nucleotides, the CDR3 is TGCGCCAGCAGTGGGTCTCTTGAGGCTGGGACCCAGTACTTC. This translates into CASSGSLEAGTQYF.

This chain connects TRBV10-3 to TRBJ2-2; unclear D gene. Germline V gives CDR1 ENHRY, CDR2 SYGVKD. The CDR3 sequence is 12 residues long. Trimming shortened V by 7 bases and J by 4 bases, and 7 bases separated the two germline ends. CDR3 region: CAIKGVTGELFF. The CDR3 DNA is TGTGCCATCAAGGGCGTCACCGGGGAGCTGTTTTTT.

The V call is TRBV29-1, the J call TRBJ2-1; D unclear. The CDR3 has 11 amino acids. Germline V gene data show CDR1 as SQVTM and CDR2 as ANQGSEA. Trimming took 3 bases from V and 0 from J, leaving 0 bases between them. The CDR3 DNA reads as TGCAGCGTTGACTCCTACAATGAGCAGTTCTTC. It specifies CSVDSYNEQFF.

About this clone: A much larger clone is a single base away; this may be a read error. This same CDR3 is encoded by further DNA sequences in the sample. This chain uses TRBV2 with TRBJ2-5; TRBD1 is a possible D gene (5 bases). Trimming shortened V by 0 bases and J by 3 bases, and 5 bases separated the two germline ends. Germline V gives CDR1 SNHLY, CDR2 FYNNEI. The CDR3 has 13 amino acids. Here the CDR3 DNA reads TGTGCCAGCAGTGAAGCACAGGAAGAGACCCAGTACTTC. Translating it yields CASSEAQEETQYF.

This chain joins TRBV4-1 and TRBJ1-5; D gene ambiguous. Germline values: CDR1 MGHRA, CDR2 YSYEKL. Trimming pared 0 bases from V and 2 bases from J, leaving 11 bases between. This CDR3 region has 16 residues. Written as DNA, the CDR3 is TGCGCCAGCAGCCAAGAGGGCGGGTCCCGCAATCAGCCCCAGCATTTT. Amino acid sequence: CASSQEGGSRNQPQHF.

The table lists this clone with a count of one. The chain recombines TRBV25-1 with TRBJ2-7; D possibly corresponds to TRBD2 (6 bases). The CDR3 runs to 15 residues. V was shortened by 3 bases and J by 2 bases, with 14 bases between the two germline ends. Germline V gene lookup returns CDR1 MGHDK and CDR2 SYGVNS. The CDR3, as DNA: TGTGCCAGCAGTGATAGCCCGGGGGTTCCCTACGAGCAGTACTTC. This encodes CASSDSPGVPYEQYF.

This sequence joins TRBV28 and TRBJ1-2; possibly TRBD1 for D (5 bases). The germline CDR1 and CDR2 sequences are MDHEN and SYDVKM. The CDR3 consists of 11 residues. Trimming left V 6 bases short and J 8 bases short, with 10 bases between. DNA for the CDR3: TGTGCCAGCAGCGGGACGACGGGCTACACCTTC. Protein sequence: CASSGTTGYTF.

J is TRBJ1-2 and V is TRBV29-1; D gene unclear. Germline V gene data show CDR1 as SQVTM and CDR2 as ANQGSEA. The CDR3 is 13 residues long. The V end was cut by 7 bases, the J end by 8 bases, with 20 bases between. CDR3 protein: CSGARQLEGGYTF. DNA of the CDR3: TGCAGCGGGGCCAGGCAGTTAGAGGGAGGCTACACCTTC.

The chain combines TRBV11-3 with TRBJ2-1; D remains ambiguous. CDR1 is SGHNT, CDR2 YENEEA, per germline. This CDR3 has 12 amino acids. V was cut by 5 bases and J by 5 bases, with 7 bases left in between. The CDR3 nucleotides read TGTGCCAGCAGCCAGACGAACAATGAGCAGTTCTTC. Translation: CASSQTNNEQFF.

This clone was observed a few times. The sample contains more than one DNA sequence encoding this CDR3. The CDR3, as DNA: TGTGCCAGCAGCTCGGGAGAGACCCAGTACTTC. This sequence encodes CASSSGETQYF. The V and J genes are TRBV7-3 and TRBJ2-5; D not certain. The germline CDR1 and CDR2 sequences are SGHTA and FQGTGA. V gave up 4 bases and J gave up 4 bases, with 4 bases separating them. The CDR3 extends over 11 amino acids.

This chain uses TRBV18 with TRBJ2-2; 7 nucleotides align to TRBD2. This CDR3 has 16 amino acids. Germline CDR1 is KGHSH and CDR2 is LQKENI. Trimming took 6 bases from V and 7 from J; bases not matched to a gene: 14. This CDR3 reads CASSWRGKGSDGELFF. The CDR3 DNA reads as TGTGCCAGCTCGTGGCGGGGGAAAGGGAGCGACGGGGAGCTGTTTTTT.

This clone has ten or more counts. The V call is TRBV7-9, the J call TRBJ2-5; D is possibly TRBD2 (5 bases). CDR3 length: 15 residues. In germline, CDR1 is SEHNR, CDR2 FQNEAQ (reference sequence). V was trimmed by 4 bases and J by 4 bases, leaving 16 bases between them. The CDR3 coding sequence is TGTGCCAGCAGCTCTCCAGAAGACGGACTAGAGACCCAGTACTTC. Translation: CASSSPEDGLETQYF. Drawing the rest from reference TRBV7-9 and TRBJ2-5, the complete variable domain is DTGVSQNPRHKITKRGQNVTFRCDPISEHNRLYWYRQTLGQGPEFLTYFQNEAQLEKSRLLSDRFSAERPKGSFSTLEIQRTEQGDSAMYLCASSSPEDGLETQYFGPGTRLLVL.